Listed below are T cell receptor beta chains from one sample, sequenced in a study of blood T cell repertoires in COVID-19. Data came from immunoSEQ multiplex PCR; TCRdb stores just in-frame clones and leaves some out. The top ten hold around 4.9% of the sample, which has about 91,000 clones, more than 75% seen once. Specimen: peripheral blood. These TCRs come from a woman aged 80 or older with active COVID-19. The CDR3 runs from the conserved cysteine through the conserved F or W. D genes are given only for firm matches. Part of the rows lack a size; the others show once, few, many or a class for expanded clones.

j_call v_call clone_size d_call cdr3_aa cdr3_nt
TRBJ1-2 TRBV4-3 . . CASSRSVGGDYYGYTF TGCGCCAGCAGCCGTTCGGTAGGAGGGGATTACTATGGCTACACCTTC
TRBJ2-2 TRBV3-1/TRBV3-2 . . CASSHFGTGELFF TGTGCCAGCAGCCATTTCGGGACAGGGGAGCTGTTTTTT
TRBJ2-3 TRBV4-3 . . CASSQETGGWNTQYF TGCGCCAGCAGCCAAGAAACCGGCGGGTGGAATACGCAGTATTTT
TRBJ2-6 TRBV5-5 . . CASRGGGAGANVLTF TGTGCCAGCAGAGGAGGGGGCGCTGGGGCCAACGTCCTGACTTTC
TRBJ2-2 TRBV7-2 . TRBD2 CASSRRLAGNTGELFF TGTGCCAGCAGCCGCAGACTAGCGGGGAACACCGGGGAGCTGTTTTTT
TRBJ2-7 TRBV28 once TRBD2 CASSSKPGLAGGFYEQYF TGTGCCAGCAGTTCCAAACCCGGGCTAGCGGGAGGTTTCTACGAGCAGTACTTC
TRBJ1-1 TRBV5-6 . TRBD1 CASSLQGGIEAFF TGTGCCAGCAGCTTACAGGGGGGAATTGAAGCTTTCTTT
TRBJ2-3 TRBV11-2 . . CASSLVSGTYTDTQYF TGTGCCAGCAGCCTGGTTAGCGGTACCTACACAGATACGCAGTATTTT
TRBJ1-2 TRBV3-1/TRBV3-2 . TRBD1 CASSRTGVNYGYTF TGTGCCAGCAGCCGGACAGGCGTAAACTATGGCTACACCTTC
TRBJ1-5 TRBV19 . . CACSLGQLNQPQHF TGTGCCTGCTCACTGGGGCAGCTCAATCAGCCCCAGCATTTT
TRBJ2-3 TRBV10-3 . . CAISEAGWDSSPDTQYF TGTGCCATCAGTGAGGCAGGGTGGGATAGCTCCCCAGATACGCAGTATTTT
TRBJ2-7 TRBV19 . TRBD1 CASSPHGQENNEQYF TGTGCCAGTAGTCCTCACGGACAGGAAAACAACGAGCAGTACTTC
TRBJ2-2 TRBV5-6 . . CASSPIGGPGELFF TGTGCCAGCAGCCCCATCGGGGGGCCGGGGGAGCTGTTTTTT
TRBJ2-5 TRBV11-3 . . CASSSNQETQYF TGTGCCAGCAGCTCCAACCAAGAGACCCAGTACTTC
TRBJ2-2 TRBV6-5 . . CASGQTGELFF TGTGCCAGCGGGCAGACCGGGGAGCTGTTTTTT
TRBJ2-5 TRBV7-3 . TRBD1 CASSRTGGVYETQYF TGTGCCAGCAGTCGGACAGGGGGCGTTTATGAGACCCAGTACTTC
TRBJ2-3 TRBV2 . . CASVLRPPRGTSTDTQYF TGTGCCAGCGTGTTACGCCCTCCCCGCGGAACATCCACAGATACGCAGTATTTT
TRBJ2-2 TRBV9 once TRBD2 CASSVGLANTGELFF TGTGCCAGCAGCGTGGGACTAGCGAACACCGGGGAGCTGTTTTTT
TRBJ2-4 TRBV27 . . CASSTSSSGNIQYF TGTGCCAGCAGTACCTCGTCGTCGGGGAACATTCAGTACTTC
TRBJ2-1 TRBV6-5 . TRBD1 CASRQQGGSVNEQFF TGTGCCAGCAGACAACAGGGGGGCTCCGTCAATGAGCAGTTCTTC
TRBJ2-4 TRBV18 . TRBD2 CASSPILAGVAKNIQYF TGTGCCAGCTCACCAATACTAGCGGGGGTAGCCAAAAACATTCAGTACTTC
TRBJ2-1 TRBV10-3 . . CAITSSVSSYNEQFF TGTGCCATCACCTCGAGCGTGAGCTCCTACAATGAGCAGTTCTTC
TRBJ2-5 TRBV18 . . CASSPIGLGGVETQYF TGTGCCAGCTCACCAATAGGACTAGGGGGAGTAGAGACCCAGTACTTC
TRBJ1-1 TRBV19 . . CASSRRGTEAFF TGTGCCAGTTCGAGGAGGGGAACTGAAGCTTTCTTT
TRBJ1-2 TRBV5-1 . . CASRVWLGDGYTF TGCGCCAGCAGAGTTTGGCTGGGCGATGGCTACACCTTC
TRBJ2-1 TRBV5-4 once . CASSLAQNNEQFF TGTGCCAGCAGCTTGGCACAGAACAATGAGCAGTTCTTC
TRBJ1-5 TRBV18 . . CASSPGVPGSNQPQHF TGTGCCAGCTCACCCGGCGTGCCAGGTAGCAATCAGCCCCAGCATTTT
TRBJ2-1 TRBV19 . TRBD2 CASSGTSKDNEQFF TGTGCCAGTAGTGGGACTAGCAAGGACAATGAGCAGTTCTTC
TRBJ2-2 TRBV19 once . CASTRLGGGTGELFF TGTGCCAGTACCCGTTTGGGAGGGGGAACCGGGGAGCTGTTTTTT
TRBJ1-4 TRBV7-6 . . CASSFPHRATNEKLFF TGTGCCAGCAGCTTTCCCCACAGGGCCACTAATGAAAAACTGTTTTTT
TRBJ2-7 TRBV11-1 once . CASSSTRERSYEQYF TGTGCCAGCAGCTCGACGAGGGAGAGGTCCTACGAGCAGTACTTC
TRBJ2-7 TRBV7-9 . TRBD1 CASSFASQGAGEQYF TGTGCCAGCAGCTTTGCAAGCCAGGGGGCTGGCGAGCAGTACTTC
TRBJ2-7 TRBV27 . . CASSPTGEARYEQYF TGTGCCAGCAGTCCCACAGGGGAGGCCCGCTACGAGCAGTACTTC
TRBJ2-1 TRBV7-2 . . CASSFSGLDNEQFF TGTGCCAGCAGCTTTTCCGGACTTGACAATGAGCAGTTCTTC
TRBJ2-2 TRBV4-2 . TRBD1 CASSLQGALGTGELFF TGTGCCAGCAGCCTCCAGGGGGCGTTGGGCACCGGGGAGCTGTTTTTT
TRBJ2-5 TRBV7-9 . TRBD2 CASSSWTSGRQGTQYF TGTGCCAGCAGCTCCTGGACTAGCGGGAGGCAGGGGACCCAGTACTTC
TRBJ2-3 TRBV28 . TRBD1 CASSLGDSFHTQYF TGTGCCAGCAGTTTGGGGGACAGTTTCCATACGCAGTATTTT
TRBJ2-3 TRBV3-1/TRBV3-2 . TRBD2 CASSSSGDTQYF TGTGCCAGCAGCTCTAGCGGCGATACGCAGTATTTT
TRBJ1-5 TRBV18 few TRBD1 CASSPIQGINQPQHF TGTGCCAGCTCACCTATACAGGGGATCAATCAGCCCCAGCATTTT
TRBJ1-5 TRBV6-2/TRBV6-3 . TRBD1 CASSYWGDRGDQPQHF TGTGCCAGCAGTTACTGGGGGGACAGGGGAGATCAGCCCCAGCATTTT
TRBJ2-2 TRBV4-3 . TRBD1 CASSRNLGGTGFSGELFF TGCGCCAGCAGCCGCAACCTCGGAGGGACAGGGTTTTCCGGGGAGCTGTTTTTT
TRBJ2-1 TRBV7-2 . TRBD2 CASSSTPLAGQNEQFF TGTGCCAGCAGCTCCACCCCACTAGCGGGGCAGAATGAGCAGTTCTTC
TRBJ1-1 TRBV19 . . CASSIDSAGWNTEAFF TGTGCCAGTAGTATAGATTCGGCGGGGTGGAACACTGAAGCTTTCTTT
TRBJ2-1 TRBV18 . . CASSTWTASWDEQFF TGTGCCAGCTCAACCTGGACAGCTTCCTGGGATGAGCAGTTCTTC
TRBJ2-7 TRBV29-1 few TRBD1 CSVVGQEYEQYF TGCAGCGTTGTAGGACAGGAGTACGAGCAGTACTTC
TRBJ2-5 TRBV25-1 . . CASSESVPGQETQYF TGTGCCAGCAGTGAATCAGTACCTGGCCAAGAGACCCAGTACTTC
TRBJ2-5 TRBV12-3/TRBV12-4 . . CASSLSPVETQYF TGTGCCAGCAGTTTATCCCCCGTGGAGACCCAGTACTTC
TRBJ2-1 TRBV29-1 . TRBD2 CSAHGTSGNNEQFF TGCAGCGCCCATGGGACTAGCGGAAACAATGAGCAGTTCTTC
TRBJ2-1 TRBV6-2/TRBV6-3 . TRBD2 CASSYSPTSGLYNEQFF TGTGCCAGCAGTTACTCGCCAACTAGCGGGCTATACAATGAGCAGTTCTTC
TRBJ1-5 TRBV2 . TRBD1 CASSGQGRFQPQHF TGTGCCAGCAGTGGACAGGGACGTTTTCAGCCCCAGCATTTT
TRBJ1-1 TRBV7-9 . . CASSLTVNTEAFF TGTGCCAGCAGCTTGACAGTGAACACTGAAGCTTTCTTT
TRBJ2-5 TRBV6-2/TRBV6-3 . . CASSYYVAANGTQYF TGTGCCAGCAGTTACTATGTGGCGGCGAATGGGACCCAGTACTTC
TRBJ2-3 TRBV30 . . CACDSFPDTQYF TGTGCCTGCGACAGTTTTCCAGATACGCAGTATTTT
TRBJ1-2 TRBV28 . TRBD1 CASSSYTGEGYTF TGTGCCAGCAGTTCTTATACAGGGGAAGGCTACACCTTC
TRBJ2-7 TRBV4-3 . TRBD2 CASSQEGGGSYEQYF TGCGCCAGCAGCCAAGAGGGCGGGGGCTCCTACGAGCAGTACTTC